The clone carrying this T cell receptor beta chain was detected many times. TCRdb independently ran MiXCR on the reads; one entry per CDR3 protein. The table records almost 550,000 distinct CDR3 sequences, approximately 17% of them present only once. This sample is drawn from a study of T cell repertoires in cytomegalovirus infection. This receptor was taken from a human donor in good health (CMV status not recorded). Some clones in this sample may be carry-over from other donors' samples. The sample consisted of CD8+ T cells from PBMCs.

Written as DNA, the CDR3 is TGTGCTAGTGGCCGGGACAGCTCAGCAGCAGATACGCAGTATTTT. This codes for CASGRDSSAADTQYF. The chain links TRBV12-5 to TRBJ2-3, with 7 nucleotides matching TRBD1. The CDR3 loop spans 15 amino acids. The J segment lost 4 bases and the V segment lost 6 bases, leaving 10 bases of the junction unmatched. Germline lookup yields CDR1 LGHNT and CDR2 FRNRAP.